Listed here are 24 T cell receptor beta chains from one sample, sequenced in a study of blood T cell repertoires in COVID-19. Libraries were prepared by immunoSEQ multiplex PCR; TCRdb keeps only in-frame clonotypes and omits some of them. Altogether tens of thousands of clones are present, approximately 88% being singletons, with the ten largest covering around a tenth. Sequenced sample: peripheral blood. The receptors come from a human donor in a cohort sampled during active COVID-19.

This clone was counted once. The CDR3, as DNA: TGTGCCAGTACCACAAGACAGGGTTTGCGATATGGCTACACCTTC. Translated, it gives CASTTRQGLRYGYTF. The V call is TRBV19, the J call TRBJ1-2; TRBD1 aligns across 7 bases. In germline, CDR1 is LNHDA, CDR2 SQIVND (reference sequence). The CDR3 is 15 residues long. The V segment lost 7 bases and the J segment 5 bases; nucleotides outside the gene matches: 13.

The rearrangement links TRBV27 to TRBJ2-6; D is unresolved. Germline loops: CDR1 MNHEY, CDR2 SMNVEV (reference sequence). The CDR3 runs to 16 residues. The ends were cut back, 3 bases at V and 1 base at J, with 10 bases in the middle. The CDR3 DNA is TGTGCCAGCAGTTTGTTTACAGCTTCTGGGGCCAACGTCCTGACTTTC. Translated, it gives CASSLFTASGANVLTF.

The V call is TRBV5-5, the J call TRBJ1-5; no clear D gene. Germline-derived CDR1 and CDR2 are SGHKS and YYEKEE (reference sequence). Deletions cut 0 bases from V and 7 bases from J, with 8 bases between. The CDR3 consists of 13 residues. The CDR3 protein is CASSLGVRQPQHF. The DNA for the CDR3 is TGTGCCAGCAGCTTGGGGGTGCGGCAGCCCCAGCATTTT. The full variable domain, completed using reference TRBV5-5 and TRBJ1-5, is DAGVTQSPTHLIKTRGQQVTLRCSPISGHKSVSWYQQVLGQGPQFIFQYYEKEERGRGNFPDRFSARQFPNYSSELNVNALLLGDSALYLCASSLGVRQPQHFGDGTRLSIL.

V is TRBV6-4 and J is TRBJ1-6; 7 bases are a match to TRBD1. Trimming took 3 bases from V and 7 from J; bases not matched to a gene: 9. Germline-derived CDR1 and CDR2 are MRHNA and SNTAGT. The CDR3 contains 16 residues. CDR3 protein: CASSEHPGDRNSPLHF. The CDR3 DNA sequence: TGTGCCAGCAGTGAACATCCGGGGGACAGAAATTCACCCCTCCACTTT.

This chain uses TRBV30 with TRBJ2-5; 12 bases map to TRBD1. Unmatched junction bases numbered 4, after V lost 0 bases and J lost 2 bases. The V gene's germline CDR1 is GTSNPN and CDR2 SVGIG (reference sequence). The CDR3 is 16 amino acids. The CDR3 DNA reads TGTGCCTGGAGTGTATGGGGACAGGGGGCTCAAGAGACCCAGTACTTC. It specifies CAWSVWGQGAQETQYF.

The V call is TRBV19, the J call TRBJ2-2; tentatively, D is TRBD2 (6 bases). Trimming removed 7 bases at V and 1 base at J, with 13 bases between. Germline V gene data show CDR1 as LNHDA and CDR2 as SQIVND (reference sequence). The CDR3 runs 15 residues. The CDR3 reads CASIPPGLNTGELFF. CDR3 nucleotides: TGTGCCAGTATCCCTCCGGGACTGAACACCGGGGAGCTGTTTTTT.

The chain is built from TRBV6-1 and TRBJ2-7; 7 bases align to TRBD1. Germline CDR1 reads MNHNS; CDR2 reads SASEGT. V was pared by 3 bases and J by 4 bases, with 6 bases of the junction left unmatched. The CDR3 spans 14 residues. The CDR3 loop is CASSDGQALYEQYF. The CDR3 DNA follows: TGTGCCAGCAGTGACGGACAGGCATTATACGAGCAGTACTTC.

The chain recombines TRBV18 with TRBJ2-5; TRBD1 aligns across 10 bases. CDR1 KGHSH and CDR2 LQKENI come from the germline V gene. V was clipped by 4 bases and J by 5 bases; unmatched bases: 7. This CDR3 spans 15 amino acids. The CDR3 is CASSRPGQGMETQYF. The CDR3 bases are TGTGCCAGCTCACGCCCGGGACAGGGGATGGAGACCCAGTACTTC.

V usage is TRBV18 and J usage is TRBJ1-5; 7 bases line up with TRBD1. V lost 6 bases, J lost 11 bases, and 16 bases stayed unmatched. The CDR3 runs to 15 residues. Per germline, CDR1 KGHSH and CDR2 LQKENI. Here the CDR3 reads CASSKRGQGVLAQHF. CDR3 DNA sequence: TGTGCCAGCTCCAAGCGGGGGCAGGGGGTTCTCGCCCAGCATTTT. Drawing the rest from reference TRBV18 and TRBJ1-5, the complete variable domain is NAGVMQNPRHLVRRRGQEARLRCSPMKGHSHVYWYRQLPEEGLKFMVYLQKENIIDESGMPKERFSAEFPKEGPSILRIQQVVRGDSAAYFCASSKRGQGVLAQHFGDGTRLSIL.

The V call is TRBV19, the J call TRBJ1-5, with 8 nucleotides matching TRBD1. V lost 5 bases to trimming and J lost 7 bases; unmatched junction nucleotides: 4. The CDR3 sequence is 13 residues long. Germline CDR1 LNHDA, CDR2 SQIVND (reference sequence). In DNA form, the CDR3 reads TGTGCCAGTAGTGGACAGGGAGGCCAGCCCCAGCATTTT. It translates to CASSGQGGQPQHF.

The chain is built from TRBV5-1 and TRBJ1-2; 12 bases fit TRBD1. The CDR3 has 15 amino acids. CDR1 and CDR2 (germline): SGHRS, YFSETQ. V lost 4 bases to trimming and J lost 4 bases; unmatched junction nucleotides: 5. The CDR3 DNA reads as TGCGCCAGCAGCCCCGGGACAGGGGGCGGCTATGGCTACACCTTC. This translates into CASSPGTGGGYGYTF.

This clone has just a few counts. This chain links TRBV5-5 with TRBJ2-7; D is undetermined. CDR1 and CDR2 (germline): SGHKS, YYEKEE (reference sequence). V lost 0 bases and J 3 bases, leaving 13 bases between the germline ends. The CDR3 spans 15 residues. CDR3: CASSLVFGQNYEQYF. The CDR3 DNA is TGTGCCAGCAGCTTGGTGTTTGGGCAGAACTACGAGCAGTACTTC. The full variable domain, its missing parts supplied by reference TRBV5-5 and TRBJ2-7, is DAGVTQSPTHLIKTRGQQVTLRCSPISGHKSVSWYQQVLGQGPQFIFQYYEKEERGRGNFPDRFSARQFPNYSSELNVNALLLGDSALYLCASSLVFGQNYEQYFGPGTRLTVT.

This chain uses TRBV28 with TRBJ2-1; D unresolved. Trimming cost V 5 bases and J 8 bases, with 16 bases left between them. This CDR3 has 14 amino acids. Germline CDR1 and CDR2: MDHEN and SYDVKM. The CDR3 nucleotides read TGTGCCAGCAGTGCTAAGCCTCGAACTTATGAGCAGTTCTTC. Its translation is CASSAKPRTYEQFF.

The CDR3 sequence: CASSYRTGVTNEKLFF. DNA of the CDR3: TGTGCCAGCAGTTACCGGACAGGGGTAACTAATGAAAAACTGTTTTTT. The V gene is TRBV6-5, the J gene TRBJ1-4, with 9 nucleotides matching TRBD1. This CDR3 has 16 residues. Germline values: CDR1 MNHEY, CDR2 SVGAGI. Germline trimming cut 2 bases from V and 1 base from J; bases unmatched to any gene: 2.

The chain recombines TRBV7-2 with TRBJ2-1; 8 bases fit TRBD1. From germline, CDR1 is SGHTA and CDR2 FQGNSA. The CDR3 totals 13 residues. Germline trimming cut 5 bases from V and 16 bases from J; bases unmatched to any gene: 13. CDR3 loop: CASSGSGSGGVFF. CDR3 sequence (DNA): TGTGCCAGCAGCGGGAGTGGTTCAGGGGGCGTTTTCTTC.

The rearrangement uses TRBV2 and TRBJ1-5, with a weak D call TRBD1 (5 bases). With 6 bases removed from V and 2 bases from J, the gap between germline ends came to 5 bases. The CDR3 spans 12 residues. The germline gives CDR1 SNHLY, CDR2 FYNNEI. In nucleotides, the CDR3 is TGTGCCAGCAGAGGGGGCAATCAGCCCCAGCATTTT. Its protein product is CASRGGNQPQHF.

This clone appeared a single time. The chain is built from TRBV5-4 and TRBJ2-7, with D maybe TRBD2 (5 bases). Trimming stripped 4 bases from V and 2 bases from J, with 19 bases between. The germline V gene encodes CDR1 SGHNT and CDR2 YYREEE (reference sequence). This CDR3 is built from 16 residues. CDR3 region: CASSLPRGPRPYEQYF. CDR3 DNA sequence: TGTGCCAGCAGCCTCCCCCGCGGGCCCAGGCCCTACGAGCAGTACTTC.

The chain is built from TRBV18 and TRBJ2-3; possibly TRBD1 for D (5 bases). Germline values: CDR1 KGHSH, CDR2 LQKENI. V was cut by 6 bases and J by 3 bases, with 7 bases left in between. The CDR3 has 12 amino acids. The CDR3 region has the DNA TGTGCCAGCTCGGCAGGGACAGATACGCAGTATTTT. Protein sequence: CASSAGTDTQYF.

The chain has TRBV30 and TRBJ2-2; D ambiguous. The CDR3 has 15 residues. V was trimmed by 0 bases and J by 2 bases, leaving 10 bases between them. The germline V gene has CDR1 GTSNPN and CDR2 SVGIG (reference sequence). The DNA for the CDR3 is TGTGCCTGGAGTGTAGCACGTCGTAACACCGGGGAGCTGTTTTTT. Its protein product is CAWSVARRNTGELFF.

In DNA, the CDR3 is TGTGCCAGCAGTATTACTAGATTGAGCGAGCAGTACTTC. This translates into CASSITRLSEQYF. The V call is TRBV5-4, the J call TRBJ2-7; possible D gene TRBD2, 5 bases. V gave up 5 bases and J gave up 6 bases, with 15 bases separating them. Germline V gene data show CDR1 as SGHNT and CDR2 as YYREEE (reference sequence). The CDR3 is 13 amino acids. Combining the CDR3 with reference TRBV5-4 and TRBJ2-7 gives the whole variable domain ETGVTQSPTHLIKTRGQQVTLRCSSQSGHNTVSWYQQALGQGPQFIFQYYREEENGRGNFPPRFSGLQFPNYSSELNVNALELDDSALYLCASSITRLSEQYFGPGTRLTVT.

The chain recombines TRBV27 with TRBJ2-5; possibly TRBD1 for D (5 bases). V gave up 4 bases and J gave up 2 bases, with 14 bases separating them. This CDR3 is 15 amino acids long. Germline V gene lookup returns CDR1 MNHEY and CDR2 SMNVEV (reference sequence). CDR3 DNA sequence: TGTGCCAGCAGTTCTCCGTCGTCAGGGCAAGAGACCCAGTACTTC. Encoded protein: CASSSPSSGQETQYF.

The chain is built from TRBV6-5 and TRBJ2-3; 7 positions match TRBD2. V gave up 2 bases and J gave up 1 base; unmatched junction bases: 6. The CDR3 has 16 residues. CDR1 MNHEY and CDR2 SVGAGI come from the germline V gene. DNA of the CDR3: TGTGCCAGCAGTTACCGCAGTGGGGGGGGCACAGATACGCAGTATTTT. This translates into CASSYRSGGGTDTQYF.

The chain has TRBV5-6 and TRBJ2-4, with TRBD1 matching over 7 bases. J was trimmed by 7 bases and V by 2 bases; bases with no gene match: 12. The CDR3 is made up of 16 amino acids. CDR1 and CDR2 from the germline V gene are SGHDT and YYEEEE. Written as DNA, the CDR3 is TGTGCCAGCAGCTTTGGGCCTTCGGACAGGCCGAACATTCAGTACTTC. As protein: CASSFGPSDRPNIQYF. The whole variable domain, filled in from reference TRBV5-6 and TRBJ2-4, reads DAGVTQSPTHLIKTRGQQVTLRCSPKSGHDTVSWYQQALGQGPQFIFQYYEEEERQRGNFPDRFSGHQFPNYSSELNVNALLLGDSALYLCASSFGPSDRPNIQYFGAGTRLSVL.

This chain's CDR3 is CASSLGTDYGYTF. The CDR3 DNA is TGCGCCAGCAGCCTTGGGACAGACTATGGCTACACCTTC. The chain recombines TRBV5-1 with TRBJ1-2, with 7 bases that match TRBD1. Losses at the gene ends were 4 bases for V and 3 bases for J; bases not matched to a gene: 3. Germline values: CDR1 SGHRS, CDR2 YFSETQ. This CDR3 comprises 13 residues.